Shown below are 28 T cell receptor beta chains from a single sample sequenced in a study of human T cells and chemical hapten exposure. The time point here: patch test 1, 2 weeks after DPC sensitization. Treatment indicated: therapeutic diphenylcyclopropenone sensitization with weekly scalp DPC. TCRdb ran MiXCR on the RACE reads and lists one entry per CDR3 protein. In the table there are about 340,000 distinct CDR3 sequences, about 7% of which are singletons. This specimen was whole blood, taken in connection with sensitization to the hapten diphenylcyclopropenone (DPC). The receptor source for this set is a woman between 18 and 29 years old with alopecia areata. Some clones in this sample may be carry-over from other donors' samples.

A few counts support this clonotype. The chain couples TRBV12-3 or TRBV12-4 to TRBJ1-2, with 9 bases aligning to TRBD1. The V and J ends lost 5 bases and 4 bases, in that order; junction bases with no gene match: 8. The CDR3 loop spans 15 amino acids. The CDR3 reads CASSLNRGQSYGYTF. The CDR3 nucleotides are TGTGCCAGCAGTCTCAACAGGGGGCAGAGCTATGGCTACACCTTC.

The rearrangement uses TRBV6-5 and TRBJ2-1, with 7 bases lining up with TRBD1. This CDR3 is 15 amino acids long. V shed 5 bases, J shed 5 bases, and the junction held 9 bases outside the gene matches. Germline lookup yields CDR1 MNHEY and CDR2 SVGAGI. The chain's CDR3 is CASSPPGQADNEQFF. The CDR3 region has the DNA TGTGCCAGCAGTCCACCAGGACAGGCAGACAATGAGCAGTTCTTC.

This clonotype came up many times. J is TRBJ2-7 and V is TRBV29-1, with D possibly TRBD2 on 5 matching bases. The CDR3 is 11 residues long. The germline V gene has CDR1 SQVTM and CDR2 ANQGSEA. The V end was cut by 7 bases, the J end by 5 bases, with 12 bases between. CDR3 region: CSAREGDEQYF. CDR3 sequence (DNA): TGCAGCGCGCGTGAGGGAGACGAGCAGTACTTC.

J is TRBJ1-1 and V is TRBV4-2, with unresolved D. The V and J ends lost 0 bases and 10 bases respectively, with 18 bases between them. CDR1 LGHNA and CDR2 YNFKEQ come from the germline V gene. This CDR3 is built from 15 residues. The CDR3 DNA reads TGTGCCAGCAGCCAAGATTCGGCCAGGTCTTTCGGAGCTTTCTTT. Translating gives CASSQDSARSFGAFF.

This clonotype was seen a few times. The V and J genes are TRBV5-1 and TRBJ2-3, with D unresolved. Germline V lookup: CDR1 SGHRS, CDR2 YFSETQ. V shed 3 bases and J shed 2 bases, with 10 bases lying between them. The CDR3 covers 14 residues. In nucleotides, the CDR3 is TGCGCCAGCAGCTGGGTTTCTCTCACAGATACGCAGTATTTT. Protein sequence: CASSWVSLTDTQYF.

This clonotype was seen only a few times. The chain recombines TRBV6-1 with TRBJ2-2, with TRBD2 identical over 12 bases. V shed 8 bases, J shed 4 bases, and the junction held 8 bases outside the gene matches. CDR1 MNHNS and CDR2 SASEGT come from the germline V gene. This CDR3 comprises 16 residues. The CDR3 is CASGGLAGSSTGELFF. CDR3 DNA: TGTGCCAGCGGCGGACTAGCGGGATCGAGCACCGGGGAGCTGTTTTTT.

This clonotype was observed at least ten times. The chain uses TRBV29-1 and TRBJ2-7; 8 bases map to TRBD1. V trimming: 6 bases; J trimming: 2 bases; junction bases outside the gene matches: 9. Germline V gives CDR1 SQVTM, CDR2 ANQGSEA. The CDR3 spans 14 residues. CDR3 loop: CSVLPDRAPYEQYF. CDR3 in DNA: TGCAGCGTCCTCCCGGACAGGGCTCCCTACGAGCAGTACTTC.

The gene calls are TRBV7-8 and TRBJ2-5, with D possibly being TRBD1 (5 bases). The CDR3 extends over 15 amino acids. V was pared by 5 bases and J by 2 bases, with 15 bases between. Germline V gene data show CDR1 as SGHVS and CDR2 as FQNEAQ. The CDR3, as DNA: TGTGCCAGCAGCCCTGACAGAATTACTCAAGAGACCCAGTACTTC. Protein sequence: CASSPDRITQETQYF.

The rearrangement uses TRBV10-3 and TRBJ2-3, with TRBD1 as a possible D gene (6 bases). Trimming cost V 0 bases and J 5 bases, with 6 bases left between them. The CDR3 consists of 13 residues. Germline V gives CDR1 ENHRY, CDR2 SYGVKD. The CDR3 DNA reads TGTGCCATCAGTGAGTCGGGACAAGATACGCAGTATTTT. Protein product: CAISESGQDTQYF.

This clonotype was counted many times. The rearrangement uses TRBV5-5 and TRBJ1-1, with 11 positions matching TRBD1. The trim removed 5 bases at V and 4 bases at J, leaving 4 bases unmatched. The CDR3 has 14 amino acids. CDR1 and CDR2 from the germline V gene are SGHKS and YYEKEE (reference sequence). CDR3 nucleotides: TGTGCCAGCAGAGCCGGGACAGGGGGCACTGAAGCTTTCTTT. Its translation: CASRAGTGGTEAFF.

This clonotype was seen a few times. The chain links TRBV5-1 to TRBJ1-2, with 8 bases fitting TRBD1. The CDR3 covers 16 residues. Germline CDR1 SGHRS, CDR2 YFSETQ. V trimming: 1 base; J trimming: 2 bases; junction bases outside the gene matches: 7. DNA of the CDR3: TGCGCCAGCAGCTTGTCTGGACAGGGATGGAACTATGGCTACACCTTC. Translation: CASSLSGQGWNYGYTF.

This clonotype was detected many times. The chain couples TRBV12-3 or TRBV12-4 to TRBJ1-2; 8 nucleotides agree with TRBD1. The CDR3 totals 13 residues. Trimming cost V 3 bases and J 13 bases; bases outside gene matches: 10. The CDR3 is CASSLETGGLFTF. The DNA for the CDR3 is TGTGCCAGCAGTTTGGAAACAGGGGGTCTTTTCACCTTC.

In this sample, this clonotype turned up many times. The CDR3 bases are TGTGCCAGCAGCTTTCAAGGGGACTACGAGCAGTACTTC. It translates to CASSFQGDYEQYF. The chain is built from TRBV12-3 or TRBV12-4 and TRBJ2-7; D might be TRBD1 (5 bases). The CDR3 has 13 amino acids. Between the trimmed V and J ends, which lost 6 bases and 3 bases, there was a span of 12 bases.

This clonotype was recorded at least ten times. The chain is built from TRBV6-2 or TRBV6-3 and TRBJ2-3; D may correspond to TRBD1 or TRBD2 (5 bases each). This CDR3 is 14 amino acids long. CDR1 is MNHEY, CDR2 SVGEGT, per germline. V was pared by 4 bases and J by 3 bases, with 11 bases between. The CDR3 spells CASSFSGTTDTQYF. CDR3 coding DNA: TGTGCCAGCAGTTTTTCTGGGACGACAGATACGCAGTATTTT.

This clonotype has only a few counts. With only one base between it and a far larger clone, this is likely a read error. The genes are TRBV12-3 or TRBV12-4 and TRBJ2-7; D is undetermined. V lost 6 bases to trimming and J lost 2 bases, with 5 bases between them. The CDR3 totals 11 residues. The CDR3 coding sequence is TGTGCCAGCAGCTTTACCTACGAGCAGTACTTC. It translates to CASSFTYEQYF.

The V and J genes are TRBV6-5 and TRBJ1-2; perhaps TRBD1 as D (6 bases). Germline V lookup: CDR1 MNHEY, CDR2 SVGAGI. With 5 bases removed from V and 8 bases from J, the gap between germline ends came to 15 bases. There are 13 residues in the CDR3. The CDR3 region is CASSGGSPTGYTF. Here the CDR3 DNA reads TGTGCCAGCAGTGGGGGCAGCCCCACCGGCTACACCTTC.

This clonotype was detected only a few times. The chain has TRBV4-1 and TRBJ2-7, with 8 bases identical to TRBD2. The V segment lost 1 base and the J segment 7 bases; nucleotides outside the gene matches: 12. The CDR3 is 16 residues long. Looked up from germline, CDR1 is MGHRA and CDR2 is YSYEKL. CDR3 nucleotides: TGCGCCAGCAGCCAAGGAGGGGGACTAGTTACGGGTGAGCAGTACTTC. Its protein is CASSQGGGLVTGEQYF.

The CDR3 sequence is CASRFTGLQPQHF. In nucleotides, the CDR3 is TGTGCCAGCAGATTTACAGGGCTACAGCCCCAGCATTTT. This sequence joins TRBV6-2 or TRBV6-3 and TRBJ1-5; TRBD1 is a possible D gene (6 bases). V was shortened by 6 bases and J by 7 bases, with 13 bases between the two germline ends. CDR3 length: 13 amino acids. In germline, CDR1 is MNHEY, CDR2 SVGEGT.

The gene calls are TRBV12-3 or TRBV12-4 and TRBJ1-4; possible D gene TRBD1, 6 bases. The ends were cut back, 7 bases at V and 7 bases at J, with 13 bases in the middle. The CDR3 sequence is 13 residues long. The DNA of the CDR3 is TGTGCCAGCACCAGGGGCACAGGTGAAAAACTGTTTTTT. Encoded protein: CASTRGTGEKLFF.

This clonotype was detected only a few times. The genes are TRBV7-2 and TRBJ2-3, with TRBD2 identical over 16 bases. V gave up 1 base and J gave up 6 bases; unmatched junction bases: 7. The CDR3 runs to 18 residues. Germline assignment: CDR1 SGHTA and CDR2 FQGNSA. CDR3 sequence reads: CASSLVGTSGGARDTQYF. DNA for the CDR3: TGTGCCAGCAGCTTAGTTGGGACTAGCGGGGGGGCTAGGGATACGCAGTATTTT.

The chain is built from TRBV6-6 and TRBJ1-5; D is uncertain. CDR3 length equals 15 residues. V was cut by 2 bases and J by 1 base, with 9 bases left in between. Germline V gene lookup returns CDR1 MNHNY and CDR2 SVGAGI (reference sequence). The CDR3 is CASSYHRASNQPQHF. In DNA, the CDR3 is TGTGCCAGCAGTTACCACCGGGCGAGCAATCAGCCCCAGCATTTT.

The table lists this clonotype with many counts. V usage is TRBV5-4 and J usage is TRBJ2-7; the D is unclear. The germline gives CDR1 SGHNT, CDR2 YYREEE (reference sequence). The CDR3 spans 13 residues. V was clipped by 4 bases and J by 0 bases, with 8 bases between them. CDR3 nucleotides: TGTGCCAGCAGCCCTGACACCTCCTACGAGCAGTACTTC. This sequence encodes CASSPDTSYEQYF.

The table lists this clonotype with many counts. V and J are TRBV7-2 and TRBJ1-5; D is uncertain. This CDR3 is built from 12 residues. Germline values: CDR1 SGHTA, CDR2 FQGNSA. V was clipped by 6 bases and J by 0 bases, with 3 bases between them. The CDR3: CASSFSNQPQHF. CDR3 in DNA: TGTGCCAGCAGTTTTAGCAATCAGCCCCAGCATTTT.

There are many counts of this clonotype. CDR3 in DNA: TGTGCCATCAGACCACCAGGGACTAGCGGGGGCAGCTCCTACGAGCAGTACTTC. Protein sequence: CAIRPPGTSGGSSYEQYF. The chain recombines TRBV10-3 with TRBJ2-7, with 14 bases identical to TRBD2. The germline V gene has CDR1 ENHRY and CDR2 SYGVKD. The CDR3 is 18 amino acids. The J segment lost 0 bases and the V segment lost 6 bases, leaving 10 bases of the junction unmatched.

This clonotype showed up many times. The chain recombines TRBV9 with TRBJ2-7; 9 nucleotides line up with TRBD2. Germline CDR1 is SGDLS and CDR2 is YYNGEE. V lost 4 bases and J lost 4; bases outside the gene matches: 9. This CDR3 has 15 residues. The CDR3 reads CASSPGASGAYEQYF. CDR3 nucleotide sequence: TGTGCCAGCAGCCCCGGGGCTAGCGGGGCGTACGAGCAGTACTTC. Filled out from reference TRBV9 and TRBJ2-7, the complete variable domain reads DSGVTQTPKHLITATGQRVTLRCSPRSGDLSVYWYQQSLDQGLQFLIQYYNGEERAKGNILERFSAQQFPDLHSELNLSSLELGDSALYFCASSPGASGAYEQYFGPGTRLTVT.

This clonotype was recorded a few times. CDR3 sequence: CASSQRHGADYEQYF. DNA for the CDR3: TGTGCCAGCAGTCAGCGCCATGGGGCGGATTACGAGCAGTACTTC. The chain uses TRBV6-6 and TRBJ2-7; D is perhaps TRBD1 (5 bases). Trimming cost V 5 bases and J 4 bases, with 18 bases left between them. CDR1 is MNHNY and CDR2 is SVGAGI in the germline V gene (reference sequence). The CDR3 extends over 15 amino acids.

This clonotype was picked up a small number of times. In DNA form, the CDR3 reads TGTGCCAGCTCACCAACTAGCGGGTCCAATGAGCAGTTCTTC. It yields the protein CASSPTSGSNEQFF. The chain combines TRBV18 with TRBJ2-1, with 9 bases fitting TRBD2. The CDR3 has 14 residues. V shed 2 bases and J 6 bases; nucleotides not matched to a gene: 2. Germline CDR1 and CDR2: KGHSH and LQKENI.

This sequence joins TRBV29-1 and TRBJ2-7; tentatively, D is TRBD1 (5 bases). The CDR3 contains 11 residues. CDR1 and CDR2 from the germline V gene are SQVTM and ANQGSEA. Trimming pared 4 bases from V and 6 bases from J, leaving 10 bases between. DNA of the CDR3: TGCAGCGTTGGGCAGGGTGCCGAGCAGTACTTC. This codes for CSVGQGAEQYF.